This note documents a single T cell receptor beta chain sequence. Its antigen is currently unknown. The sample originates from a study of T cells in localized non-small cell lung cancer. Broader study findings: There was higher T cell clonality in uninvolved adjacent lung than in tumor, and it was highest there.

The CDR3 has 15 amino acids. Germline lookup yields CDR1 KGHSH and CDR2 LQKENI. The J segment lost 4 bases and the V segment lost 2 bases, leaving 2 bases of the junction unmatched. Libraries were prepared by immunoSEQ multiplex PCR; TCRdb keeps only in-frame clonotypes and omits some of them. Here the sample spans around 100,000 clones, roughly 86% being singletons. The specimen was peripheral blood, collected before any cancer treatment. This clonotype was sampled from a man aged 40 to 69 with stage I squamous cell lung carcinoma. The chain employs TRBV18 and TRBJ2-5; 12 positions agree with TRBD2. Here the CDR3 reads CASSPGLAGLETQYF. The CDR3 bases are TGTGCCAGCTCACCAGGACTAGCGGGACTAGAGACCCAGTACTTC.